This entry is about one TCR beta chain. No cognate antigen has been identified for it. Base quality data are lacking; no much larger clone is found one base away. These data are taken from a study of blood T cell repertoires in COVID-19 (dated by TCRdb to the early 2020s). Notes on the research overall: Collaborator samples came from the United States, Italy and Spain and covered acute and convalescent phases of COVID-19. The material from the prospective study consisted of cDNA or gDNA derived from T cells, B-cell-depleted T cells, or PBMCs. The dataset comprised deeply sampled blood TCRbeta repertoires from subjects exposed to, actively infected with, or recovered from COVID-19. HLA class I and class II types, where available, came from metadata supplied by the sample provider rather than from assay-based typing. The samples were drawn from the first 160 participants of the ongoing ImmuneRACE study and from about 1,200 subjects provided by 6 global collaborators. A de-identified subject ID, COVID-19 status, age in years and sex were almost always included in the sample metadata. The repertoires were released in a freely available public database meant as a resource for research on the immune response to SARS-CoV-2. What the authors observed across the whole study: The quantity of clinical and demographic metadata differed by source and by participant and was supplied without curation.

TCRbeta CDR3 regions were amplified from genomic DNA by means of the immunoSEQ Assay, a bias-controlled multiplex PCR. From the authors' description of their analysis: Within the assay, amplification of reference gene primers was used to estimate how many nucleated cells each sample contained. To quantify the absolute abundance of each unique TCRbeta CDR3 rearrangement, sequence reads were collapsed and filtered. For each sample, productive Simpson clonality was calculated by taking the square root of Simpson's diversity index across productive rearrangements. In its TCRdb copy, this immuneACCESS table keeps in-frame sequences only and misses some clones. Where compared with another copy, unresolved V genes explain less than half of these, and the others have no known cause. D and trimming come from the DNA, and the V and J calls and clone size come from that table. This sample holds over 250,000 clones; over 65% were observed only once. The ten largest account for more than 2.5% of the sample.

Based on the germline V gene, the CDR1 and CDR2 sequences are SGDLS and YYNGEE. The CDR3 runs 16 residues from the cysteine to the phenylalanine. The DNA shown is the 48-base CDR3, in frame from base 1. Germline trimming: 3 bases from V, 1 base from J; junction bases outside gene matches: 5. Whole blood was collected in K2EDTA tubes by collaborating institutions according to the institutions' own protocols. For TCRbeta analysis, collaborators shipped samples in one of three forms: frozen whole blood, isolated PBMCs, or DNA extracted from either of those sample types. The clonotype originates from a woman aged 80 or over with acute or convalescent COVID-19. What was sequenced was peripheral blood. The chain links TRBV9 with TRBJ2-2, and 8 bases in between align with TRBD1. The CDR3 reads CASSGWTGRNTGELFF. The nucleotides are TGTGCCAGCAGCGGTTGGACAGGGAGGAACACCGGGGAGCTGTTTTTT.